The source of this T cell receptor beta chain is a study of vaccination and CD4 T cells after COVID-19. Study context: Cells received overlapping spike peptides from SARS-CoV-2, HCoV-NL63, HCoV-OC43 and HCoV-229E as stimulation.

As concerns this clonotype: As yet, its antigen is unknown.

The CDR3 is made up of 13 amino acids. The germline V and J ends were trimmed by 0 bases and 6 bases, with 7 bases remaining between them. Germline loops: CDR1 SGHNT, CDR2 YYREEE (reference sequence). Treatment indicated: approximately nine-day PBMC culture with coronavirus spike peptide pools or control peptides (ViraFEST assay). Some 2 million PBMCs were grown per well alongside approximately 9.2 IU/ml IL-2 and 9.5 to 10 ug/ml peptide pools. Cultured CD4+ T-cell DNA underwent Oncomine TCR Beta short-read sequencing. TCRdb ran MiXCR on the PCR reads and lists one entry per CDR3 protein. The repertoire has about 12,000 distinct CDR3 sequences, roughly three fifths of them found once; the top ten carry around 10%.

V usage is TRBV5-4 and J usage is TRBJ2-1; no clear D gene. The receptor was derived from a human donor who had recovered from COVID-19. The source material was CD4+ T cells from blood, cultured in vitro. CDR3 sequence: CASSLGTINEQFF. The DNA for the CDR3 is TGTGCCAGCAGCTTGGGGACCATCAATGAGCAGTTCTTC.